This T cell receptor beta chain was profiled in a study of T-cell reconstitution after alpha-beta-depleted transplantation in children. The CDR3 covers 15 residues. With 2 bases removed from V and 2 bases from J, the gap between germline ends came to 13 bases. The germline V gene encodes CDR1 LGHDT and CDR2 YNNKEL (reference sequence). Preparation of the TCRbeta library was carried out with unique molecular identifiers. Each CDR3 protein gets one entry after TCRdb re-called the PCR reads with MiXCR. This sample has 250,000 to 400,000 distinct CDR3 sequences; over 20% occur once, and the top ten carry about a tenth. General study findings and limits: There were reportedly several hundred expanded graft clones from which alpha-beta T cells came about two months after transplant. Some patients' high day-60 TCRbeta diversity was traced to surviving recipient T cells and thymic progenitors. When one year had passed after transplant, most T-cell counts and diversity came from newly produced T cells.

Details on this clonotype: The target antigen is unknown.

The sequence derives from a male patient younger than 18 who had a stem cell transplant for acute lymphoblastic leukemia, so the T cells may come from the graft donor. The chain is built from TRBV3-1 and TRBJ2-7; the D gene is possibly TRBD1 (7 bases). This sample comprised PBMCs, mostly from graft donor cells, obtained 180 days after TCRalphabeta/CD19-depleted stem cell transplant. The CDR3 DNA reads TGTGCCAGCAGCCAACGCGGGACAGATACCTACGAGCAGTACTTC. Protein: CASSQRGTDTYEQYF.